This T cell receptor (beta chain) is drawn from a study of blood T cell repertoires in COVID-19. CDR1 and CDR2 (germline): LNHNV, YYDKDF (reference sequence). The J segment lost 0 bases and the V segment lost 5 bases, leaving 6 bases of the junction unmatched. The CDR3 sequence is 16 residues long. In this sample, this clone turned up once. The data were produced by immunoSEQ multiplex PCR, yet TCRdb's version contains in-frame clones alone and is incomplete. The data contain about 190,000 clones, around 90% of them singletons. J is TRBJ2-3 and V is TRBV15; the match to TRBD2 covers 9 bases. This sequence was found in a man between 40 and 49 years old with acute or convalescent COVID-19. The sequencing input was peripheral blood. CDR3 coding DNA: TGTGCCACCAGCTCTGGCGGGGGGGCTAGCACAGATACGCAGTATTTT. It specifies CATSSGGGASTDTQYF.